This record concerns one T cell receptor (beta chain) sequence. As yet, its antigen is unknown. The CDR3 end is not reached by the read, which stops 3 residues before it; the germline J gene fills it in. This CDR3 has 17 residues. The J segment lost 3 bases and the V segment lost 5 bases, leaving 9 bases of the junction unmatched. The V gene's germline CDR1 is DFQATT and CDR2 SNEGSKA (reference sequence). These data come from a study of T cells in women clearing cervical HPV infection. Average input was approximately 1,200 ng genomic DNA for immunoSEQ TCR beta CDR3 amplification. The table came from immunoSEQ multiplex PCR; TCRdb's copy has only in-frame clones and leaves some out. This repertoire includes 39,000 or so clones. Findings and limits, study-wide: TRBV6-7 abundance was lower in cases than controls (around 0.11% versus 0.15%).

V and J are TRBV20-1 and TRBJ2-3; 15 nucleotides match TRBD2. The sequenced sample was blood buffy coat. The TCR originated in a woman aged 18-69 years with a cervical HPV16 infection that either progressed to CIN3+ or cleared (not recorded which). The DNA read from the CDR3 is TGCAGTGCTGCCAGCGGGACTAGCGGGAGGTGGACAGATACG. Protein: CSAASGTSGRWTDT. Given in full, the CDR3 is CSAASGTSGRWTDTQYF.